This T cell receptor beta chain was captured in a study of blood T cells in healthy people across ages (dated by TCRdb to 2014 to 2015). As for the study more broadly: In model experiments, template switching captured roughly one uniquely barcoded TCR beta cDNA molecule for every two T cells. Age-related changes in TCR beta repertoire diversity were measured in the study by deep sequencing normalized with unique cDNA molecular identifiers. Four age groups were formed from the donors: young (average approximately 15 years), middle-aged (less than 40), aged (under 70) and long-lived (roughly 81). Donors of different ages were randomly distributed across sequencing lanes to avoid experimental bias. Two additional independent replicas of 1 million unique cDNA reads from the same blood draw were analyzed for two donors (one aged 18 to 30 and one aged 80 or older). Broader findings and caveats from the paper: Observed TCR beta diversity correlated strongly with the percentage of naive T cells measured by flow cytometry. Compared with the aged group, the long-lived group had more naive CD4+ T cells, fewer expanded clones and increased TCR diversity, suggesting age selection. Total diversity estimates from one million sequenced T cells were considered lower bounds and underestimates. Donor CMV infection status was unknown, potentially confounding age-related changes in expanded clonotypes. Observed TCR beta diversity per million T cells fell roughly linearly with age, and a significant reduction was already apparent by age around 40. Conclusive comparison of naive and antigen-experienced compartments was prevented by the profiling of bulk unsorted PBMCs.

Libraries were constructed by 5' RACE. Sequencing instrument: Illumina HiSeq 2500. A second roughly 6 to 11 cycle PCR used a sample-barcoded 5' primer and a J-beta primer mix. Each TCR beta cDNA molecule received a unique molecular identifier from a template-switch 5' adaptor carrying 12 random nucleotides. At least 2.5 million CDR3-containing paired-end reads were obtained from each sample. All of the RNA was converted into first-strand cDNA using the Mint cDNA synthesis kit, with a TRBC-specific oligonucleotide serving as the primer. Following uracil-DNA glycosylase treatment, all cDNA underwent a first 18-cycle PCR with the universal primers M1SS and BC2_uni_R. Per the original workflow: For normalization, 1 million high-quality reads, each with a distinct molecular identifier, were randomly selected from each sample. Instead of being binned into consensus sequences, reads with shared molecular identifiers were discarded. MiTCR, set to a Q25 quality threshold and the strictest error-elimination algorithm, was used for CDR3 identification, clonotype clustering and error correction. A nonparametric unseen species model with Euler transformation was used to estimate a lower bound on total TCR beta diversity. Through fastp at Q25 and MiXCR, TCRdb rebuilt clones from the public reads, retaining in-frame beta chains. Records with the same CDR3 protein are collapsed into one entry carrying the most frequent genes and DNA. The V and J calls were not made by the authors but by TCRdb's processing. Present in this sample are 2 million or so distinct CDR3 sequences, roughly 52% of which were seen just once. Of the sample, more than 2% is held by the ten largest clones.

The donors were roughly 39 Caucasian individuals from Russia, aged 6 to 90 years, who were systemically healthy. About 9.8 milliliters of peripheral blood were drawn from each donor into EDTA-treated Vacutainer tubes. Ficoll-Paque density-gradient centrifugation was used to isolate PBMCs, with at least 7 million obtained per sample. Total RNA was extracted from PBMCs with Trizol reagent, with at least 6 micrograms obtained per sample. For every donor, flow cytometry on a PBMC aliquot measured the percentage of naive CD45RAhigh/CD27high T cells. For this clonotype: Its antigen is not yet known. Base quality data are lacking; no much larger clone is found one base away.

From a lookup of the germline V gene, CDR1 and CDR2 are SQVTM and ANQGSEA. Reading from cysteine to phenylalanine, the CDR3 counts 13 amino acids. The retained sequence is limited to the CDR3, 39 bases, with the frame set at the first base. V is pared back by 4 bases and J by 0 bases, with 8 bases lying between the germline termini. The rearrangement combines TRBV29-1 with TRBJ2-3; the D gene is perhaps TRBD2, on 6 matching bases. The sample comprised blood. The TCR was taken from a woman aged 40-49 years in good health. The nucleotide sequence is TGCAGCGTTGGCGGGAAGAGCACAGATACGCAGTATTTT. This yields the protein CSVGGKSTDTQYF.